The 13 T cell receptor beta chains listed next were all sequenced from one sample in a study of T cell responses to AZD1222 COVID-19 vaccine. Some clones are missing from TCRdb's copy, which holds only in-frame ones; the method was immunoSEQ multiplex PCR. Of 160,000 or so clones detected, approximately 88% appear once; the ten largest clones hold about 1.5%. The specimen was peripheral blood, collected on day 0 of AZD1222 vaccination. The receptor source for this set is an adult in good health.

The chain employs TRBV6-5 and TRBJ1-5; D uncertain. V was clipped by 2 bases and J by 9 bases, with 8 bases between them. The germline CDR1 and CDR2 sequences are MNHEY and SVGAGI. The CDR3 is made up of 12 amino acids. CDR3: CASSYVEGPQHF. CDR3 in DNA: TGTGCCAGCAGTTACGTAGAGGGGCCCCAGCATTTT.

The V call is TRBV10-3, the J call TRBJ2-6; 8 bases are a match to TRBD1. The V gene end was trimmed by 7 bases and the J gene end by 1 base; junction bases not matched to a gene: 6. The CDR3 is 16 amino acids. The germline V gene has CDR1 ENHRY and CDR2 SYGVKD. Here the CDR3 reads CAIKQGVSSGANVLTF. The CDR3 DNA sequence: TGTGCCATCAAACAGGGGGTGTCTTCTGGGGCCAACGTCCTGACTTTC.

The chain joins TRBV30 to TRBJ2-2, with D uncertain. Germline loops: CDR1 GTSNPN, CDR2 SVGIG (reference sequence). The CDR3 is made up of 13 amino acids. V shed 3 bases and J shed 6 bases, with 11 bases lying between them. The CDR3 loop is CAWRFKGAGELFF. The CDR3 coding sequence is TGTGCCTGGAGATTTAAGGGCGCCGGGGAGCTGTTTTTT. Supplemented by reference TRBV30 and TRBJ2-2, the full variable domain reads SQTIHQWPATLVQPVGSPLSLECTVEGTSNPNLYWYRQAAGRGLQLLFYSVGIGQISSEVPQNLSASRPQDRQFILSSKKLLLSDSGFYLCAWRFKGAGELFFGEGSRLTVL.

The V gene is TRBV27, the J gene TRBJ2-7; TRBD1 aligns across 10 bases. The CDR3 is 15 residues long. Germline CDR1 reads MNHEY; CDR2 reads SMNVEV (reference sequence). V trimming: 5 bases; J trimming: 6 bases; junction bases outside the gene matches: 10. CDR3 residues: CASSDRDRGKFEQYF. The CDR3 DNA reads as TGTGCCAGCAGTGACCGGGACAGGGGAAAGTTCGAGCAGTACTTC.

The chain carries TRBV9 and TRBJ1-1; D gene ambiguous. This CDR3 contains 15 residues. CDR1 and CDR2 from the germline V gene are SGDLS and YYNGEE. The V end was cut by 0 bases, the J end by 2 bases, with 11 bases between. This CDR3 is CASSVDPVSNTEAFF. In DNA form, the CDR3 reads TGTGCCAGCAGCGTAGATCCGGTATCTAACACTGAAGCTTTCTTT. The variable domain in full, with the rest retrieved from reference TRBV9 and TRBJ1-1, is DSGVTQTPKHLITATGQRVTLRCSPRSGDLSVYWYQQSLDQGLQFLIQYYNGEERAKGNILERFSAQQFPDLHSELNLSSLELGDSALYFCASSVDPVSNTEAFFGQGTRLTVV.

This clone was counted a single time. J is TRBJ2-1 and V is TRBV7-2; tentative D call: TRBD2 (7 bases). V lost 2 bases and J 8 bases, leaving 19 bases between the germline ends. The CDR3 contains 16 residues. Germline CDR1 is SGHTA and CDR2 is FQGNSA. CDR3 DNA: TGTGCCAGCAGCTTATGGATTGCGGGGGCCAGGGATGAGCAGTTCTTC. This sequence encodes CASSLWIAGARDEQFF.

J is TRBJ1-1 and V is TRBV19, with TRBD1 matching 10 bases. V was clipped by 10 bases and J by 5 bases; unmatched bases: 16. Looked up from germline, CDR1 is LNHDA and CDR2 is SQIVND (reference sequence). This CDR3 has 16 residues. The CDR3 region is CATEPKAGTGATEAFF. DNA of the CDR3: TGTGCCACCGAACCGAAAGCGGGGACAGGGGCTACTGAAGCTTTCTTT.

The V and J genes are TRBV27 and TRBJ1-6, with D unresolved. CDR3 length: 16 residues. Trimming shortened V by 5 bases and J by 2 bases, and 13 bases separated the two germline ends. The germline V gene encodes CDR1 MNHEY and CDR2 SMNVEV (reference sequence). CDR3 amino acids: CASSLNPGAYNSPLHF. DNA for the CDR3: TGTGCCAGCAGTCTCAACCCCGGAGCCTATAATTCACCCCTCCACTTT.

This clone was recorded once. This sequence joins TRBV25-1 and TRBJ2-2; 7 nucleotides align to TRBD1. In germline, CDR1 is MGHDK, CDR2 SYGVNS. V lost 5 bases, J lost 2 bases, and 5 bases stayed unmatched. The CDR3 runs to 15 residues. CDR3 in DNA: TGTGCCAGCAGTAAGGGACAGACCAACACCGGGGAGCTGTTTTTT. Translated, it gives CASSKGQTNTGELFF.

A note on this clone: The sample holds other DNA sequences that translate to the same CDR3. The chain carries TRBV18 and TRBJ2-5; D not certain. Germline-derived CDR1 and CDR2 are KGHSH and LQKENI. This CDR3 is built from 12 residues. V lost 2 bases and J lost 4, with 5 bases in between. The CDR3 is CASSPYGETQYF. CDR3 in DNA: TGTGCCAGCTCACCATACGGAGAGACCCAGTACTTC.

This clone occurred once. The CDR3 bases are TGCGCCAGCAGCCGAGAGGGAGGAGGCAAAAACATTCAGTACTTC. Translation gives CASSREGGGKNIQYF. The chain uses TRBV5-1 and TRBJ2-4, with D possibly matching TRBD2 (6 bases). Per germline, CDR1 SGHRS and CDR2 YFSETQ. V gave up 4 bases and J gave up 3 bases, with 14 bases separating them. CDR3 length: 15 amino acids. Using reference TRBV5-1 and TRBJ2-4 for the parts outside the CDR3, the full variable domain is KAGVTQTPRYLIKTRGQQVTLSCSPISGHRSVSWYQQTPGQGLQFLFEYFSETQRNKGNFPGRFSGRQFSNSRSEMNVSTLELGDSALYLCASSREGGGKNIQYFGAGTRLSVL.

V usage is TRBV28 and J usage is TRBJ1-2; no reliable D call. V lost 7 bases and J 3 bases, leaving 9 bases between the germline ends. The CDR3 extends over 12 amino acids. Per the germline V gene, CDR1 is MDHEN and CDR2 is SYDVKM. The CDR3 sequence is CASTPGYYGYTF. Here the CDR3 DNA reads TGTGCCAGCACCCCGGGATACTATGGCTACACCTTC.

The chain couples TRBV4-3 to TRBJ2-2; D not certain. This CDR3 is built from 19 residues. Between the trimmed V and J ends, which lost 0 bases and 0 bases, there was a span of 17 bases. CDR1 and CDR2 from the germline V gene are LGHNA and YSLEER. CDR3 bases: TGCGCCAGCAGCCAAGATTCCCACAGAATCGTTGCGAACACCGGGGAGCTGTTTTTT. Translated, it gives CASSQDSHRIVANTGELFF.